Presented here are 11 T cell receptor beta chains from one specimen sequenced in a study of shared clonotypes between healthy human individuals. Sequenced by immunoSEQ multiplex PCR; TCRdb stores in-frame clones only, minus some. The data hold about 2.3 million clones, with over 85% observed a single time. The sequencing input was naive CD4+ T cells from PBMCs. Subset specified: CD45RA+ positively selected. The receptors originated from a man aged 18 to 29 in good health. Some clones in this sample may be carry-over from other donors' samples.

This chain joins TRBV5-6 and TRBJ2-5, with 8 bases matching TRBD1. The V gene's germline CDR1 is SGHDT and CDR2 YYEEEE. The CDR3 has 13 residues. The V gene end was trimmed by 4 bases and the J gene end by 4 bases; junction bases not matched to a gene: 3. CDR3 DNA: TGTGCCAGCAGCAGGACAGGGACAGAGACCCAGTACTTC. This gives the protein CASSRTGTETQYF.

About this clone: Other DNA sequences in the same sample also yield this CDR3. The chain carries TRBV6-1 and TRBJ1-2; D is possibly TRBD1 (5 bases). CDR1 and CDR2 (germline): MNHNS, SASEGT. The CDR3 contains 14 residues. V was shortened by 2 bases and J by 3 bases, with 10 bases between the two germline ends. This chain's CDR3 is CASSELGADYGYTF. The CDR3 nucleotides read TGTGCCAGCAGTGAACTTGGGGCGGACTATGGCTACACCTTC.

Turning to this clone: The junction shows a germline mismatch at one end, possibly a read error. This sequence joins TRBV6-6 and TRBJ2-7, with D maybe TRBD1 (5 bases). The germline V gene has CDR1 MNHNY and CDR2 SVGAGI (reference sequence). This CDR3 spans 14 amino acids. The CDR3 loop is CATSTGTGTYEQYF. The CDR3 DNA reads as TGTGCCACCAGTACCGGCACAGGTACCTACGAGCAGTACTTC.

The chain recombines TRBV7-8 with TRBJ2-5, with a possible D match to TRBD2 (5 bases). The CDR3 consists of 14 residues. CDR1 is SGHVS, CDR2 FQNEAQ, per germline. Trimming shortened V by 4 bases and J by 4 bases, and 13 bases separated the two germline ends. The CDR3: CASSSRSSGETQYF. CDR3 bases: TGTGCCAGCAGCTCCCGCTCCAGCGGAGAGACCCAGTACTTC.

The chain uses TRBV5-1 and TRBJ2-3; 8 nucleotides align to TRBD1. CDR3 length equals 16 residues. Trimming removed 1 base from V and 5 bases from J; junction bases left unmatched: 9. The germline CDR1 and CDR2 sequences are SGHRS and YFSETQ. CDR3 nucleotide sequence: TGCGCCAGCAGCTTGAGACAGGGGACGGGACAAGATACGCAGTATTTT. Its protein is CASSLRQGTGQDTQYF. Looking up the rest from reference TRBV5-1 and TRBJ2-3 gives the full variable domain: KAGVTQTPRYLIKTRGQQVTLSCSPISGHRSVSWYQQTPGQGLQFLFEYFSETQRNKGNFPGRFSGRQFSNSRSEMNVSTLELGDSALYLCASSLRQGTGQDTQYFGPGTRLTVL.

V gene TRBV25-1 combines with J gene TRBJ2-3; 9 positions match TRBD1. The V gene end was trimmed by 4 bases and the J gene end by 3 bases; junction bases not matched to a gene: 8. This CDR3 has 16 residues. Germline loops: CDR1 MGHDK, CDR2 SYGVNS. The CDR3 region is CASSVQQGAGTDTQYF. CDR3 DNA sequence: TGTGCCAGCAGTGTCCAACAGGGGGCAGGGACAGATACGCAGTATTTT.

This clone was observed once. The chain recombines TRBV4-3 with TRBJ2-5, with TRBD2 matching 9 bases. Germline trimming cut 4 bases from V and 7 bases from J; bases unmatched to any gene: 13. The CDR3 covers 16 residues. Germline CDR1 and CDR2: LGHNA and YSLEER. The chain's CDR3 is CASSPQAVAGAGTQYF. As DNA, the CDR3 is TGCGCCAGCAGCCCCCAGGCGGTAGCGGGGGCGGGGACCCAGTACTTC.

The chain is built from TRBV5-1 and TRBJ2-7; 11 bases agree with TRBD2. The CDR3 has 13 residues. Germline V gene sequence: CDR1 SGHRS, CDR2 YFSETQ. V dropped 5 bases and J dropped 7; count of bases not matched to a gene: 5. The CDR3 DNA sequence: TGCGCCAGCAGTCTAGCGGGAGGTCGGGAGCAGTACTTC. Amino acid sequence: CASSLAGGREQYF.

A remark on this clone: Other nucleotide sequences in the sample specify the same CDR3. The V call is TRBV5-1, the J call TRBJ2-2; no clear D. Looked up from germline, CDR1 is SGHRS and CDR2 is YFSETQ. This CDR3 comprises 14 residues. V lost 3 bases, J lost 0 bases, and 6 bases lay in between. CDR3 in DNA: TGCGCCAGCAGCTCTCCAGCGAACACCGGGGAGCTGTTTTTT. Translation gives CASSSPANTGELFF.

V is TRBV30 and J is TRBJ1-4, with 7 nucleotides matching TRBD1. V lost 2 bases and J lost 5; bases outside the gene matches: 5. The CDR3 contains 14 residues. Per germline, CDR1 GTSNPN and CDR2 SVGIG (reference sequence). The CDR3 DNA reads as TGTGCCTGGAGTCACAGGGGCGGGAATGAAAAACTGTTTTTT. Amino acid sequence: CAWSHRGGNEKLFF. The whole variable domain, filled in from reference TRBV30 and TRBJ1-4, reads SQTIHQWPATLVQPVGSPLSLECTVEGTSNPNLYWYRQAAGRGLQLLFYSVGIGQISSEVPQNLSASRPQDRQFILSSKKLLLSDSGFYLCAWSHRGGNEKLFFGSGTQLSVL.

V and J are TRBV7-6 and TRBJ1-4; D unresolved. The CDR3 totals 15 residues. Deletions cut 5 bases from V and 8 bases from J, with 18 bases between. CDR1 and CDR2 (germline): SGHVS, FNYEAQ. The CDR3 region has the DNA TGTGCCAGCAGCCAAATTAGAGGTATAGGCGAAAAACTGTTTTTT. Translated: CASSQIRGIGEKLFF.